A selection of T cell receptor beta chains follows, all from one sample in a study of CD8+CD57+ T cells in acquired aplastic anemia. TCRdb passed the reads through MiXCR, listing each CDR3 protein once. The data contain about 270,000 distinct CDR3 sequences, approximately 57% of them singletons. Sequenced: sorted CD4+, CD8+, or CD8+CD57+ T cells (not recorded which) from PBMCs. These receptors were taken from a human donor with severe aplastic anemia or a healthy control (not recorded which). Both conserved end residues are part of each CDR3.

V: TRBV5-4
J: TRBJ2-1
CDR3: CASSPGTSGRAAEQFF

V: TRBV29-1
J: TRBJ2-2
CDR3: CSVVLAGNTGELFF

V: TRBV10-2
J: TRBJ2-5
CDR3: CASSGTFRIGNEKLFFGSGTQYF

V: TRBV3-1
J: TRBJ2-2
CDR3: CASSLWTVTGELFF

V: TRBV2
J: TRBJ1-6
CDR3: CASSTYNSPLHF

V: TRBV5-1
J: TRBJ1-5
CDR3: CASSLLAGDNQPQHF

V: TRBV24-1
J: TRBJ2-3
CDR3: CATTSGDTQYF

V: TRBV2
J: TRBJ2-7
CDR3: CASSGLGRYYEQYF

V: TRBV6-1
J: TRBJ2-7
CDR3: CASMSMSSYEQYF

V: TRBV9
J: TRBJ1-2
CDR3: CASSAPDGYTF

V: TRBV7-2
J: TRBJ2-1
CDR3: CASSLEIGGLAREQFF

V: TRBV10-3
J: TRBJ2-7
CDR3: CAISEPGYEPYF

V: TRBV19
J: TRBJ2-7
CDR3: CASSIRPTGAYEQYF

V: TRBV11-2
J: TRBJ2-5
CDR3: CASSPLKREVTKQYF

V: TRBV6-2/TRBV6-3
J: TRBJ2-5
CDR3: CASRSSRQGAGTQYF

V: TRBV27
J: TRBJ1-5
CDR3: CASRERDRHQPQHF

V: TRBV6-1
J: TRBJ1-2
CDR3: CASSEALHRDGYTF

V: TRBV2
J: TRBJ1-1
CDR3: CASRWTENTEAFF

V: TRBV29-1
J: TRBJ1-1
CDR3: CSVGGVSTEAFF

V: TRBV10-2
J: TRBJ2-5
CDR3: CASSEYGQETQYF

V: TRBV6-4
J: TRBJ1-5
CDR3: CASSGRSDSNQPQHF

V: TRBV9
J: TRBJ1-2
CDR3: CASSQDPRTANYGYTF

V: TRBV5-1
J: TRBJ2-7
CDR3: CASSETDTLYEQYF

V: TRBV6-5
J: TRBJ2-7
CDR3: CASSRRDRATYEQYF

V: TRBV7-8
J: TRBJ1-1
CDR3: CASRQTGGASEAFF

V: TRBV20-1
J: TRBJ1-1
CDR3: CSARATRQGNTEAFF

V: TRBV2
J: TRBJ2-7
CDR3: CASRLSGLAYEQYF

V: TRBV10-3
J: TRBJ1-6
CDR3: CAISESVPRSRSPLHF

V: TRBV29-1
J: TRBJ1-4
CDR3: CSVGSPSGGRSEKLFF

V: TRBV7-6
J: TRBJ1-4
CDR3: CASSPNPPSYPADGEKLFF

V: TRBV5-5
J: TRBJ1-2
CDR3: CASSARDSSSGYTF

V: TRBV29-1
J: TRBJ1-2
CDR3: CSVEDPAAYYGYTF

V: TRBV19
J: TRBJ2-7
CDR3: CASSPGFSYEQYF

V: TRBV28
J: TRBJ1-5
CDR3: CASGPQGAGQPQHF

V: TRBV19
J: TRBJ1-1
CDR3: CASSKGAMNTEAFF

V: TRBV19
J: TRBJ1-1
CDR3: CASSIEGSTEAFF

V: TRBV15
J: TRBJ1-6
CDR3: CATSRDSGTNSPLHF

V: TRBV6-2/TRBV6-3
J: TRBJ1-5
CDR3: CASTPRGQGGGQPQHF

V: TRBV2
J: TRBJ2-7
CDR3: CASRETGGSYEQYF

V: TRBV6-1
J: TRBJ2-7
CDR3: CASSEVGTGMYF

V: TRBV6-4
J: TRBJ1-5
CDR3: CASSERENQPQHF

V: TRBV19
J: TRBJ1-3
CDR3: CASSPNGHSGNTIYF

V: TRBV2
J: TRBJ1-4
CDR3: CASSEGTLKLATNEKLFF

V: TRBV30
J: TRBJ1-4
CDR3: CATSEVLLGEKLFF